The 30 T cell receptor beta chains below all came from one sample that was sequenced in a study of cytomegalovirus exposure and HLA in healthy donors. Clones were read by immunoSEQ multiplex PCR, and TCRdb kept only the in-frame ones, dropping some. Found here are about 97,000 clones, less than 95% of them singletons; the top ten hold around 0.85%. Specimen: PBMCs. The origin of the receptors is a woman between 18 and 30 years old in good health and CMV-seronegative.

The rearrangement uses TRBV5-1 and TRBJ1-2, with D tentatively TRBD1 (5 bases). Germline V gene sequence: CDR1 SGHRS, CDR2 YFSETQ. V was pared by 4 bases and J by 2 bases, with 15 bases between. This CDR3 is 15 amino acids long. This CDR3 reads CASSLPTAGNYGYTF. In DNA form, the CDR3 reads TGCGCCAGCAGCCTTCCGACAGCGGGGAACTATGGCTACACCTTC.

This clone was counted once. CDR3 residues: CASSLSGTASYEQYF. The CDR3 bases are TGTGCCAGCAGTTTATCTGGGACAGCCTCCTACGAGCAGTACTTC. J is TRBJ2-7 and V is TRBV6-5; 7 positions agree with TRBD1. V shed 4 bases, J shed 0 bases, and the junction held 6 bases outside the gene matches. CDR3 size: 15 residues. CDR1 MNHEY and CDR2 SVGAGI come from the germline V gene.

The CDR3 DNA reads as TGTGCCAGCAGCCCAGCCTTAGGGCAGGGGGCAGCGTATGGCTACACCTTC. The encoded protein is CASSPALGQGAAYGYTF. V usage is TRBV11-2 and J usage is TRBJ1-2; TRBD1 aligns across 8 bases. CDR1 and CDR2 from the germline V gene are SGHAT and FQNNGV. The length of the CDR3 is 17 residues. V was pared by 5 bases and J by 5 bases, with 16 bases of the junction left unmatched.

The chain employs TRBV19 and TRBJ2-7; perhaps TRBD2 as D (5 bases). V gave up 3 bases and J gave up 5 bases, with 17 bases separating them. CDR1 and CDR2 (germline): LNHDA, SQIVND (reference sequence). This CDR3 has 15 amino acids. The CDR3 region has the DNA TGTGCCAGTAGTATTGGAAGTGGCAGGCGGGACGAGCAGTACTTC. It yields the protein CASSIGSGRRDEQYF.

This clone was observed a single time. The rearrangement uses TRBV7-6 and TRBJ1-1, with D perhaps TRBD1 (5 bases). Per germline, CDR1 SGHVS and CDR2 FNYEAQ. V lost 3 bases, J lost 4 bases, and 9 bases lay in between. This CDR3 region has 13 residues. As DNA, the CDR3 is TGTGCCAGCAGCTTCCGGGGGACCACTGAAGCTTTCTTT. Its protein is CASSFRGTTEAFF.

This clone was recorded only once. CDR3 coding DNA: TGTGCCAGCAGCTTAGTTGGGGCAGGGGAGACCCAGTACTTC. Amino acids: CASSLVGAGETQYF. This rearrangement joins TRBV7-2 to TRBJ2-5, with D perhaps TRBD1 (5 bases). From germline, CDR1 is SGHTA and CDR2 FQGNSA. The V end was cut by 1 base, the J end by 5 bases, with 11 bases between. CDR3 length: 14 residues.

This rearrangement joins TRBV4-1 to TRBJ2-5; D unclear. The CDR3 runs 14 residues. V was shortened by 0 bases and J by 6 bases, with 11 bases between the two germline ends. The germline V gene encodes CDR1 MGHRA and CDR2 YSYEKL. CDR3 nucleotide sequence: TGCGCCAGCAGCCAAGATATAGCATTGAAGACCCAGTACTTC. It encodes CASSQDIALKTQYF.

The sample holds one count of this clone. The chain employs TRBV4-3 and TRBJ2-2; 7 nucleotides match TRBD1. With 4 bases clipped from V and 2 bases from J, the junction kept 13 bases outside the gene matches. The germline V gene encodes CDR1 LGHNA and CDR2 YSLEER. This CDR3 is built from 18 residues. DNA for the CDR3: TGCGCCAGCAGCCCCAACCCCCACGGGACAGCAAACACCGGGGAGCTGTTTTTT. Its protein is CASSPNPHGTANTGELFF.

V is TRBV5-1 and J is TRBJ1-4; D is unresolved. Trimming left V 4 bases short and J 6 bases short, with 10 bases between. CDR1 is SGHRS and CDR2 is YFSETQ in the germline V gene. The CDR3 covers 13 residues. CDR3 region: CASSPIGDEKLFF. The CDR3 region has the DNA TGCGCCAGCAGCCCCATCGGGGATGAAAAACTGTTTTTT.

The gene calls are TRBV11-3 and TRBJ1-6; 9 positions match TRBD1. The CDR3 loop spans 16 amino acids. CDR1 is SGHNT and CDR2 is YENEEA in the germline V gene. V lost 1 base, J lost 8 bases, and 6 bases stayed unmatched. The CDR3 reads CASSLGGTGIDSPLHF. The DNA for the CDR3 is TGTGCCAGCAGCTTAGGCGGGACAGGGATTGATTCACCCCTCCACTTT.

The chain couples TRBV27 to TRBJ1-4; D uncertain. The CDR3 runs to 15 residues. The V gene's germline CDR1 is MNHEY and CDR2 SMNVEV (reference sequence). Trimming took 3 bases from V and 6 from J, leaving 14 bases between them. Written as DNA, the CDR3 is TGTGCCAGCAGTTTTCTGGAGGATTTGGATGAAAAACTGTTTTTT. Amino acids: CASSFLEDLDEKLFF.

This clone was recorded once. The V call is TRBV7-3, the J call TRBJ2-7, with D possibly being TRBD1 (5 bases). Deletions cut 0 bases from V and 4 bases from J, with 13 bases between. The CDR3 is 15 amino acids. The germline V gene encodes CDR1 SGHTA and CDR2 FQGTGA. CDR3 bases: TGTGCCAGCAGCTTAACCGGGCAGGGAACTTACGAGCAGTACTTC. As protein: CASSLTGQGTYEQYF.

This clone was detected only a few times. The chain carries TRBV11-2 and TRBJ2-5; 15 bases fit TRBD2. Germline V gives CDR1 SGHAT, CDR2 FQNNGV. Unmatched junction bases numbered 0, after V lost 4 bases and J lost 3 bases. The CDR3 extends over 15 amino acids. The CDR3 sequence is CASSWTSGREETQYF. The CDR3, as DNA: TGTGCCAGCAGCTGGACTAGCGGGAGGGAAGAGACCCAGTACTTC.

The genes are TRBV6-5 and TRBJ2-7; weak D call: TRBD1 (5 bases). The V end lost 5 bases, the J end lost 10 bases, and 12 bases lay between the germline ends. Germline V gene data show CDR1 as MNHEY and CDR2 as SVGAGI. The CDR3 is 11 residues long. In nucleotides, the CDR3 is TGTGCCAGCAGTAACCAGGGTATTCAGTACTTC. Protein product: CASSNQGIQYF.

J is TRBJ1-6 and V is TRBV4-2; tentative D call: TRBD1 (5 bases). CDR1 and CDR2 from the germline V gene are LGHNA and YNFKEQ. The CDR3 covers 19 residues. V lost 0 bases, J lost 1 base, and 16 bases lay in between. The CDR3, as DNA: TGTGCCAGCAGCCAAGATTCGTCAACAGGAGATTCCTATAATTCACCCCTCCACTTT. This translates into CASSQDSSTGDSYNSPLHF.

DNA for the CDR3: TGTGCCAGCAGCTCTGGGGGGTATGATCAGCCCCAGCATTTT. Amino acid sequence: CASSSGGYDQPQHF. The chain carries TRBV7-6 and TRBJ1-5; D is possibly TRBD1 (5 bases). Trimming cost V 4 bases and J 5 bases, with 12 bases left between them. The germline gives CDR1 SGHVS, CDR2 FNYEAQ. CDR3 length: 14 residues.

The V and J genes are TRBV19 and TRBJ2-2; TRBD2 matches at 11 bases. Germline V CDR1 and CDR2: LNHDA, SQIVND (reference sequence). V dropped 6 bases and J dropped 5; count of bases not matched to a gene: 5. CDR3 length: 15 amino acids. The CDR3 protein is CASSVAGGRTGELFF. CDR3 in DNA: TGTGCCAGTAGCGTAGCGGGGGGGCGTACCGGGGAGCTGTTTTTT.

The chain is built from TRBV11-2 and TRBJ2-1; 9 positions match TRBD2. Germline lookup yields CDR1 SGHAT and CDR2 FQNNGV. This CDR3 contains 15 residues. The V segment lost 1 base and the J segment 8 bases; nucleotides outside the gene matches: 6. Here the CDR3 DNA reads TGTGCCAGCAGCTTAGGCGGGAGGGAGTTGGATGAGCAGTTCTTC. It codes for CASSLGGRELDEQFF.

The rearrangement uses TRBV30 and TRBJ2-7, with D perhaps TRBD1 (5 bases). This CDR3 region has 12 residues. Trimming pared 2 bases from V and 6 bases from J, leaving 11 bases between. Germline V gene data show CDR1 as GTSNPN and CDR2 as SVGIG (reference sequence). Here the CDR3 reads CAWSPRTPEQYF. The CDR3 DNA follows: TGTGCCTGGAGTCCTAGGACACCCGAGCAGTACTTC.

V usage is TRBV6-1 and J usage is TRBJ1-5, with a weak D call TRBD1 (5 bases). The germline V gene encodes CDR1 MNHNS and CDR2 SASEGT. CDR3 size: 15 residues. V lost 2 bases and J lost 9, with 17 bases in between. CDR3 nucleotide sequence: TGTGCCAGCAGTGAACTGGCAGGGAGGGTGTGGCCCCAGCATTTT. As protein: CASSELAGRVWPQHF.

The gene calls are TRBV6-1 and TRBJ1-5; a weak D match, TRBD1 (5 bases). Per the germline V gene, CDR1 is MNHNS and CDR2 is SASEGT. V lost 4 bases, J lost 6 bases, and 19 bases lay in between. CDR3 length: 16 amino acids. CDR3 DNA: TGTGCCAGCAGTGGGCGTGGGGAGGGGAATAGTCAGCCCCAGCATTTT. It translates to CASSGRGEGNSQPQHF.

This clone was observed a single time. The chain joins TRBV29-1 to TRBJ2-1; D uncertain. CDR3 length equals 12 residues. Looked up from germline, CDR1 is SQVTM and CDR2 is ANQGSEA. V shed 7 bases and J shed 0 bases, with 7 bases lying between them. The CDR3 DNA follows: TGCAGCGCTGTCCGCTCCTACAATGAGCAGTTCTTC. Its protein is CSAVRSYNEQFF.

V is TRBV27 and J is TRBJ2-1; TRBD2 matches 10 bases. The V and J ends lost 6 bases and 12 bases, in that order; junction bases with no gene match: 17. Germline V CDR1 and CDR2: MNHEY, SMNVEV (reference sequence). This CDR3 contains 16 residues. The CDR3 DNA reads as TGTGCCAGCAGGATTATCGCAGGCGCTAGCGGGGGTGGGCAGTTCTTC. As protein: CASRIIAGASGGGQFF.

This clone was seen a single time. The chain uses TRBV6-5 and TRBJ1-1; tentative D call: TRBD1 (6 bases). The germline V and J ends were trimmed by 7 bases and 3 bases, with 12 bases remaining between them. CDR3 length: 13 amino acids. Germline CDR1 and CDR2: MNHEY and SVGAGI. CDR3 DNA: TGTGCCAGCAATCCCCAGGGGTACACTGAAGCTTTCTTT. This gives the protein CASNPQGYTEAFF.

This sequence joins TRBV27 and TRBJ1-4, with 7 positions matching TRBD1. With V trimmed by 3 bases and J by 0 bases, 4 bases remained unmatched. Germline assignment: CDR1 MNHEY and CDR2 SMNVEV (reference sequence). CDR3 length: 16 amino acids. The CDR3 region is CASSLGTAATNEKLFF. For the CDR3, the DNA is TGTGCCAGCAGTTTGGGGACAGCTGCAACTAATGAAAAACTGTTTTTT.

The chain employs TRBV6-1 and TRBJ1-2; 9 nucleotides agree with TRBD1. This CDR3 has 13 amino acids. Germline loops: CDR1 MNHNS, CDR2 SASEGT. V was pared by 8 bases and J by 8 bases, with 9 bases of the junction left unmatched. The CDR3 DNA sequence: TGTGCCAGCCGTACAGGGGGCCGAATGGGCTACACCTTC. This gives the protein CASRTGGRMGYTF.

This clone was observed once. CDR3 amino acids: CASSPTGPGEAFF. The CDR3 coding sequence is TGTGCCAGCAGCCCTACAGGGCCGGGTGAAGCTTTCTTT. V is TRBV27 and J is TRBJ1-1; the D gene is possibly TRBD1 (6 bases). The length of the CDR3 is 13 residues. V gave up 6 bases and J gave up 7 bases, with 15 bases separating them. Germline V lookup: CDR1 MNHEY, CDR2 SMNVEV (reference sequence).

In this sample, this clone turned up once. V is TRBV7-2 and J is TRBJ2-3, with 9 bases lining up with TRBD2. The CDR3 has 14 residues. Germline assignment: CDR1 SGHTA and CDR2 FQGNSA. V shed 8 bases, J shed 4 bases, and the junction held 7 bases outside the gene matches. The DNA of the CDR3 is TGTGCCAGCGCGGGGGGGTATTTTGCAGATACGCAGTATTTT. It codes for CASAGGYFADTQYF.

The chain employs TRBV9 and TRBJ1-3; possibly TRBD1 for D (5 bases). V was trimmed by 4 bases and J by 0 bases, leaving 11 bases between them. CDR3 length: 15 residues. Germline assignment: CDR1 SGDLS and CDR2 YYNGEE. The CDR3 sequence: CASSPQEYSGNTIYF. CDR3 sequence (DNA): TGTGCCAGCAGCCCACAGGAGTACTCTGGAAACACCATATATTTT.

This chain joins TRBV7-9 and TRBJ2-1, with D maybe TRBD1 (6 bases). The CDR3 extends over 15 amino acids. V lost 5 bases, J lost 9 bases, and 20 bases lay in between. Germline-derived CDR1 and CDR2 are SEHNR and FQNEAQ (reference sequence). The CDR3 coding sequence is TGTGCCAGCAGCCTACTGACCCCAGGGGTCGGTGAGCAGTTCTTC. Its protein is CASSLLTPGVGEQFF.